This T cell receptor beta chain appears in the sequencing data of a study of T-cell memory formation after mild COVID-19. General study points: Clones that contracted from day 15 to 85 had balanced CD4/CD8; later expanders were CD4+ biased. Pre-infection memory harbored some responding clones, suggesting cross-reactive memory joined. CD4+ contracting clones were found mainly in CM and EM, and CD8+ ones in EMRA.

Constant-segment-primed 5'RACE gave TCR alpha and TCR beta cDNA libraries with sample barcodes and UMIs. TCRdb ran MiXCR on the 5' RACE reads and lists one entry per CDR3 protein. The sample records 200,000 to 300,000 distinct CDR3 sequences, 16% being singletons. The germline V gene has CDR1 SGHVS and CDR2 FNYEAQ. V was clipped by 5 bases and J by 3 bases, with 15 bases between them. This CDR3 spans 15 amino acids. In the case of this clonotype: Its antigen is still unknown.

The source of this sequence is a man in his late teens or twenties who had mild COVID-19 (a few samples of this study predate the infection). Cell type and time point are not known. The rearrangement uses TRBV7-6 and TRBJ2-3; a weak D match, TRBD2 (6 bases). What was sequenced was PBMCs or a T cell subset sorted from them (not recorded which). The CDR3 DNA reads as TGTGCCAGCAGCCTTGGGGGAGCGGGTACAGATACGCAGTATTTT. The encoded protein is CASSLGGAGTDTQYF.